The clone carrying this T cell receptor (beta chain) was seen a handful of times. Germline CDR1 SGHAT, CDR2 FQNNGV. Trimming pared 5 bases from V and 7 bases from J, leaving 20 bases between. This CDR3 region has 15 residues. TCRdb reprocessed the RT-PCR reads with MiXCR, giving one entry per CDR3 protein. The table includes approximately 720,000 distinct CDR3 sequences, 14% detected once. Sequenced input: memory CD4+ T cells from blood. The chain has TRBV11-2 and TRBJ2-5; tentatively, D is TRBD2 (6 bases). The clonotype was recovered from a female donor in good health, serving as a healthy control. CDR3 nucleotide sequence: TGTGCCAGCAGCCTAGGGGCTGGGACTGTGGGGACCCAGTACTTC. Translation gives CASSLGAGTVGTQYF.